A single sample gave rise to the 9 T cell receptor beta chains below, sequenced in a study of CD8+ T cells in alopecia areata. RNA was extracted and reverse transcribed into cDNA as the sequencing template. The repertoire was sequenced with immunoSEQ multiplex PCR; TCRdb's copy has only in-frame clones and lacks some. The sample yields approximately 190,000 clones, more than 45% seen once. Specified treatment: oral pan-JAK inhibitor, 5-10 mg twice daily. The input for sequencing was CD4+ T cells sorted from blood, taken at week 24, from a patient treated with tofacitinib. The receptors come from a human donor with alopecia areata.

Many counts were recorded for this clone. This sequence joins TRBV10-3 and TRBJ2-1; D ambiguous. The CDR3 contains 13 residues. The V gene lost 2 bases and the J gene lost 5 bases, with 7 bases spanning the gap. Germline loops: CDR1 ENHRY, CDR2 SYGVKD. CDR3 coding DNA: TGTGCCATCAGTGAGGTAGTCGACAATGAGCAGTTCTTC. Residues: CAISEVVDNEQFF.

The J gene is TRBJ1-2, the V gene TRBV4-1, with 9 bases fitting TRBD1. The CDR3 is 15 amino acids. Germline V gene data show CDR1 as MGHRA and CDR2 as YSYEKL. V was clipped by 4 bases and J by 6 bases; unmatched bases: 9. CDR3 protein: CASSRPQGARDGYTF. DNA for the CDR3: TGCGCCAGCAGCCGCCCACAGGGGGCACGAGATGGCTACACCTTC.

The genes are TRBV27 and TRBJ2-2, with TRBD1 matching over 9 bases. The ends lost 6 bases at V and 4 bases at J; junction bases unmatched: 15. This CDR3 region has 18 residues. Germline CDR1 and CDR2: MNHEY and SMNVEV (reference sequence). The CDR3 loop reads CASREIFLGTGPTGELFF. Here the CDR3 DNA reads TGTGCCAGCAGGGAGATATTTTTGGGGACAGGGCCCACCGGGGAGCTGTTTTTT.

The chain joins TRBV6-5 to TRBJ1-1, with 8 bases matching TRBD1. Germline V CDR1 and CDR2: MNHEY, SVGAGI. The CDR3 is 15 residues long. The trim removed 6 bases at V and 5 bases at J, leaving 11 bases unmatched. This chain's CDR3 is CASSRTTGVGTEAFF. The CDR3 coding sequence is TGTGCCAGCAGCAGAACGACAGGGGTCGGAACTGAAGCTTTCTTT.

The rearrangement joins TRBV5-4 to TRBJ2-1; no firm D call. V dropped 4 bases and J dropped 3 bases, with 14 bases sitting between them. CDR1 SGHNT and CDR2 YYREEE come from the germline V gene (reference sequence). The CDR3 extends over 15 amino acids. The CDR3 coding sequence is TGTGCCAGCAGCGAGACCACTTCCCGCTACAATGAGCAGTTCTTC. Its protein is CASSETTSRYNEQFF.

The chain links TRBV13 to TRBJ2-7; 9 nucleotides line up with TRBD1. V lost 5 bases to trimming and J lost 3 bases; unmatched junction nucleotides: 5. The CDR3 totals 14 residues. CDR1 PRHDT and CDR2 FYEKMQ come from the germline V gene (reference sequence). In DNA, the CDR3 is TGTGCCAGCAGCCTCCGGGACAGGGACTACGAGCAGTACTTC. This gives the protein CASSLRDRDYEQYF. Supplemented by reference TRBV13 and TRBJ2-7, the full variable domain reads AAGVIQSPRHLIKEKRETATLKCYPIPRHDTVYWYQQGPGQDPQFLISFYEKMQSDKGSIPDRFSAQQFSDYHSELNMSSLELGDSALYFCASSLRDRDYEQYFGPGTRLTVT.

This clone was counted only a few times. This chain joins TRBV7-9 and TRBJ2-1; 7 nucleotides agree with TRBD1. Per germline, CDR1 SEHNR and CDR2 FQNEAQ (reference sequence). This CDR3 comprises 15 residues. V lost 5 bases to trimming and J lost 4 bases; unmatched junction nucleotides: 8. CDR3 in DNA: TGTGCCAGCAGCCTACTCGGGACAGAGTACAATGAGCAGTTCTTC. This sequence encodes CASSLLGTEYNEQFF.

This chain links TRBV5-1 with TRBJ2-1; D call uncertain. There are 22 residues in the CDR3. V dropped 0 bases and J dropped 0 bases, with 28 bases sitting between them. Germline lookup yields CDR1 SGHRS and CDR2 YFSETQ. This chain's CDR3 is CASSLAFPAAELVRSSYNEQFF. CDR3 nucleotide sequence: TGCGCCAGCAGCTTGGCGTTTCCCGCGGCCGAATTGGTTAGGAGCTCCTACAATGAGCAGTTCTTC.

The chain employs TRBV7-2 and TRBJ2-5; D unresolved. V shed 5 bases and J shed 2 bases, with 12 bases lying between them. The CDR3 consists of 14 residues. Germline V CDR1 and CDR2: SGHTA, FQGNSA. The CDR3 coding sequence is TGTGCCAGCAGCAGATCGACAAGACAAGAGACCCAGTACTTC. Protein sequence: CASSRSTRQETQYF.